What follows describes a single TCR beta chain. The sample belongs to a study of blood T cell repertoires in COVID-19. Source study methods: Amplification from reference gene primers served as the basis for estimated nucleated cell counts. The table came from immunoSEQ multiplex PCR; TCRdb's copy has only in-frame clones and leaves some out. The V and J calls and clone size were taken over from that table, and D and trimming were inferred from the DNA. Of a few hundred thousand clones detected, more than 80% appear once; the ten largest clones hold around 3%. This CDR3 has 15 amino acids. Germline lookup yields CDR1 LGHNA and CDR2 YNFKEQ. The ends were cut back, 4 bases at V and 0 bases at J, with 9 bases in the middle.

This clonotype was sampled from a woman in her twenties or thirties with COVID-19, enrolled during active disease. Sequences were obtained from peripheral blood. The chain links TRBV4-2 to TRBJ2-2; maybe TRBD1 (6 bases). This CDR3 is CASSPDRTNTGELFF. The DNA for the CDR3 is TGTGCCAGCAGCCCAGACAGGACGAACACCGGGGAGCTGTTTTTT.